The source of this T cell receptor beta chain is a study of CD8 T cells in Susac syndrome. An input of about 0.5 to 1 ug of RNA was subjected to reverse transcription using random hexamers. One entry per CDR3 protein results from TCRdb running MiXCR on the immunoSEQ multiplex PCR reads. The table has approximately 77,000 distinct CDR3 sequences, roughly 91% seen once. TEMRA cells were FACS-enriched, while CD8+ and CD4+ T cells were negatively isolated. CDR1 is SGHDT and CDR2 is YYEEEE in the germline V gene. The CDR3 spans 14 residues. Deletions cut 1 base from V and 0 bases from J, with 7 bases between.

V and J are TRBV5-6 and TRBJ1-2; the D gene is possibly TRBD1 (5 bases). Sequenced: CD4+ T cells from PBMCs. The sequence was obtained from a human donor with Susac syndrome. Written as DNA, the CDR3 is TGTGCCAGCAGCTTGCGGGGGTCTAACTATGGCTACACCTTC. Protein: CASSLRGSNYGYTF.